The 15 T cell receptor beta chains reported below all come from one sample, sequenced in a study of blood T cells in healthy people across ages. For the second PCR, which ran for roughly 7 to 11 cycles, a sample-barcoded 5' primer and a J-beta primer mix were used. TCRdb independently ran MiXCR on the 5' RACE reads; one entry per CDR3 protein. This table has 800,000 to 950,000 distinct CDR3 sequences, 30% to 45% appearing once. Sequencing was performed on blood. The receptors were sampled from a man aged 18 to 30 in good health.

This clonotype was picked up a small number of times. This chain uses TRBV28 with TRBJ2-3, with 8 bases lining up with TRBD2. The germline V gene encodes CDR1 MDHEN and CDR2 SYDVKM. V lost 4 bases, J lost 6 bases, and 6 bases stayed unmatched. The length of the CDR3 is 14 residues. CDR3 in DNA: TGTGCCAGCAGTTCCCGGACTAGCTCGGATACGCAGTATTTT. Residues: CASSSRTSSDTQYF.

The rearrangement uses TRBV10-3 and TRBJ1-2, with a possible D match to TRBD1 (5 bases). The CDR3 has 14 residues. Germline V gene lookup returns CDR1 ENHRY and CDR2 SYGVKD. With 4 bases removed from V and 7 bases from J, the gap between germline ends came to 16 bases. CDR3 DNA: TGTGCCATCAGTGTGGAGGGGCCGATAGGTGGCTACACCTTC. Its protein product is CAISVEGPIGGYTF.

CDR3 DNA sequence: TGTGCCAGCAGCCACGGGGGGCGAAATGAGCAGTTCTTC. Protein: CASSHGGRNEQFF. The chain combines TRBV5-6 with TRBJ2-1; possible D gene TRBD2, 7 bases. The germline V gene has CDR1 SGHDT and CDR2 YYEEEE. The ends were cut back, 4 bases at V and 7 bases at J, with 12 bases in the middle. This CDR3 contains 13 residues.

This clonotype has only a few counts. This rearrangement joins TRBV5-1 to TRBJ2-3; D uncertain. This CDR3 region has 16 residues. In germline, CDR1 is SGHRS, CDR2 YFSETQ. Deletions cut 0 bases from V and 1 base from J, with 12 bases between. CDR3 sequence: CASSLEGRTGTDTQYF. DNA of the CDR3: TGCGCCAGCAGCTTGGAAGGTAGGACGGGCACAGATACGCAGTATTTT.

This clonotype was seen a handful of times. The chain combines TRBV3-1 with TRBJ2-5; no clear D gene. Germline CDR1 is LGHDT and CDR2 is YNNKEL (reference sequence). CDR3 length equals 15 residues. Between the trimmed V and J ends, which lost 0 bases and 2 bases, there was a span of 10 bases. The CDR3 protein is CASSQEGRVQETQYF. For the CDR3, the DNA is TGTGCCAGCAGCCAAGAAGGAAGGGTGCAAGAGACCCAGTACTTC.

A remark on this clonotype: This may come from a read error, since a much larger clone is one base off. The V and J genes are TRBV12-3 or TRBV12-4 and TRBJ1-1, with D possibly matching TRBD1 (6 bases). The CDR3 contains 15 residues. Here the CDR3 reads CAGSRSGRGNTEAFF. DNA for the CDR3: TGTGCCGGCAGTAGGAGTGGCAGGGGGAACACTGAAGCTTTCTTT.

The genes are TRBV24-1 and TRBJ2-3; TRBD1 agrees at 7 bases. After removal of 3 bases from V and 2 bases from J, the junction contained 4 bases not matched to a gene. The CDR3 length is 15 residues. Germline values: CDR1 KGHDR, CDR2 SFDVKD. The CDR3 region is CATSDPGQNTDTQYF. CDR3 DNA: TGTGCCACCAGTGATCCGGGACAGAACACAGATACGCAGTATTTT.

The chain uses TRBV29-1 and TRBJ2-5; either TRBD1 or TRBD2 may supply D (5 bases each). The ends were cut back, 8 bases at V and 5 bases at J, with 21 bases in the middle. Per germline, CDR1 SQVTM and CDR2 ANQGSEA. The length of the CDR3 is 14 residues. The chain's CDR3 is CSHGGGYLLETQYF. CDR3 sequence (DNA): TGCAGCCACGGTGGGGGTTATTTATTGGAGACCCAGTACTTC.

This chain's CDR3 is CASSAAGTGLDNEQFF. In DNA, the CDR3 is TGTGCCAGCAGTGCTGCCGGGACAGGGTTAGATAATGAGCAGTTCTTC. V gene TRBV28 combines with J gene TRBJ2-1; 9 bases map to TRBD1. V lost 5 bases to trimming and J lost 7 bases; unmatched junction nucleotides: 12. CDR1 is MDHEN, CDR2 SYDVKM, per germline. This CDR3 is built from 16 residues.

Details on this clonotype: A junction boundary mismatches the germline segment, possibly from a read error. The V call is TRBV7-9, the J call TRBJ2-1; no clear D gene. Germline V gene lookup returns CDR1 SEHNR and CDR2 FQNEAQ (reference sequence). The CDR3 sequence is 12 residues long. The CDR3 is CASSIASHEQFF. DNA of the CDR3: TGTGCCAGCAGCATAGCAAGCCATGAGCAGTTCTTC.

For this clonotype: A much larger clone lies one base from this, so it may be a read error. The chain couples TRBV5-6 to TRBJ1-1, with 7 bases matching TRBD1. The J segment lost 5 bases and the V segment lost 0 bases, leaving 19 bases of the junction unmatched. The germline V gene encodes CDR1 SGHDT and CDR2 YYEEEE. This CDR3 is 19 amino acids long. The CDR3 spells CASSLGGSRQGFRGTEAFF. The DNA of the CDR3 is TGTGCCAGCAGCTTGGGTGGGTCTCGACAGGGCTTTCGGGGGACTGAAGCTTTCTTT.

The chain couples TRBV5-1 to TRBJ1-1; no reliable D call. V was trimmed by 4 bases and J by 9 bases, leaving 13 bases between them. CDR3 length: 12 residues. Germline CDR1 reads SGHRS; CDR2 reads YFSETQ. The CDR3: CASSLGGEQAFF. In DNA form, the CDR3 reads TGCGCCAGCAGCCTGGGCGGAGAGCAAGCTTTCTTT.

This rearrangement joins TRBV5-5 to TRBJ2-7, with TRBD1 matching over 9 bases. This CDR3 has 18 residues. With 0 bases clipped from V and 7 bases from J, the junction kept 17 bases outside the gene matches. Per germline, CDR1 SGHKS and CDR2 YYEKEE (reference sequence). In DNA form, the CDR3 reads TGTGCCAGCAGCTTGGCAGGGATTTGGGACAGGGCTCACAATGAGCAGTACTTC. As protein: CASSLAGIWDRAHNEQYF.

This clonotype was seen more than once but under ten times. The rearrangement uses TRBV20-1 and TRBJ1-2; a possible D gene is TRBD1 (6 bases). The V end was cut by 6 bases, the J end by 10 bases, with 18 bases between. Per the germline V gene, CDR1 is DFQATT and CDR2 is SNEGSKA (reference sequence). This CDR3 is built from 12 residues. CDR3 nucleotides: TGCAGTGCCCCTGGGGGGCCCGACTTCTACACCTTC. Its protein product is CSAPGGPDFYTF.

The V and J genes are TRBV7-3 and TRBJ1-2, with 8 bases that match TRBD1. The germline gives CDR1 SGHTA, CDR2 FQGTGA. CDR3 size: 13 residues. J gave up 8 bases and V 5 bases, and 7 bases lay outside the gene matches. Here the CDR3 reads CASSVPTGEGYTF. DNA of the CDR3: TGTGCCAGCAGCGTACCGACAGGGGAAGGCTACACCTTC.